This T cell receptor (beta chain) was sequenced for a study of T cell repertoires in cytomegalovirus infection. About the study: Based on public TCR beta signatures, there were indications of CMV infection and of a matching HLA type.

This clonotype turned up a few times. The antigen is undetermined. MiXCR, applied by TCRdb to the reads, yields one record per CDR3 protein. The table shows approximately 100,000 distinct CDR3 sequences, with around 28% occurring only once. Trimming left V 6 bases short and J 0 bases short, with 8 bases between. The CDR3 is 13 amino acids. CDR1 and CDR2 from the germline V gene are SNHLY and FYNNEI. The sequencing used CD8+ T cells from cultured PBMCs, collected from culture after CMV antigen stimulation. This clonotype was obtained from a human donor in good health (CMV status not recorded). Some clones in this sample may be carry-over from other donors' samples. The J gene is TRBJ1-2, the V gene TRBV2, with D uncertain. The CDR3 coding sequence is TGTGCCAGCAGCCAAGAGACTAACTATGGCTACACCTTC. Amino acids: CASSQETNYGYTF.